The 13 T cell receptor beta chains presented below share a single source sample, sequenced in a study of T cell changes during pregnancy in multiple sclerosis. Sequencing used immunoSEQ multiplex PCR; TCRdb keeps in-frame clones, though not all of them. The repertoire includes more than 90,000 clones, approximately 92% of them detected once, and about 1.5% sits in the top ten. The specimen comprised peripheral blood, sampled in the first trimester of pregnancy. These receptors all stem from a female donor with multiple sclerosis, enrolled in a pregnancy study.

In its sample, this clone was seen once. V gene TRBV30 combines with J gene TRBJ2-7; maybe TRBD2 (5 bases). V lost 3 bases and J lost 5, with 8 bases in between. Germline V gene sequence: CDR1 GTSNPN, CDR2 SVGIG (reference sequence). The CDR3 sequence is 11 residues long. The CDR3 DNA reads TGTGCCTGGAGGTGGAGGCACGAGCAGTACTTC. It translates to CAWRWRHEQYF.

The genes are TRBV5-1 and TRBJ1-2, with 8 bases aligning to TRBD1. The germline V gene encodes CDR1 SGHRS and CDR2 YFSETQ. This CDR3 spans 14 amino acids. Trimming cost V 0 bases and J 7 bases; bases outside gene matches: 5. CDR3 sequence (DNA): TGCGCCAGCAGCTTGGTCTCAGGGGGCTCTGGCTACACCTTC. Its translation: CASSLVSGGSGYTF.

The V gene is TRBV6-1, the J gene TRBJ2-1, with D uncertain. The CDR3 sequence is 15 residues long. The germline gives CDR1 MNHNS, CDR2 SASEGT. V was pared by 2 bases and J by 0 bases, with 8 bases between. CDR3 DNA: TGTGCCAGCAGTGAAATGTTTCTCTCCTACAATGAGCAGTTCTTC. Translation gives CASSEMFLSYNEQFF.

This chain links TRBV18 with TRBJ1-2; D gene unclear. Germline values: CDR1 KGHSH, CDR2 LQKENI. CDR3 length: 15 amino acids. Between the trimmed V and J ends, which lost 3 bases and 4 bases, there was a span of 15 bases. The CDR3 DNA follows: TGTGCCAGCTCACCGCAGGCCGGTTCCCTCTATGGCTACACCTTC. This encodes CASSPQAGSLYGYTF.

The V gene is TRBV5-1, the J gene TRBJ1-4, with 8 bases matching TRBD1. This CDR3 comprises 14 residues. Trimming cost V 4 bases and J 8 bases; bases outside gene matches: 7. Germline V gene sequence: CDR1 SGHRS, CDR2 YFSETQ. The CDR3, as DNA: TGCGCCAGCAGCGTTGACAGGGGACGAGAAAAACTGTTTTTT. It translates to CASSVDRGREKLFF.

The V and J genes are TRBV7-3 and TRBJ2-3; 7 bases align to TRBD2. Germline values: CDR1 SGHTA, CDR2 FQGTGA. J lost 0 bases, V lost 0 bases, and 0 bases had no gene match. The CDR3 is 15 residues long. This CDR3 is CASSLTSGSTDTQYF. The CDR3 bases are TGTGCCAGCAGCTTAACTAGCGGGAGCACAGATACGCAGTATTTT.

The chain links TRBV20-1 to TRBJ1-1, with no clear D. Between the trimmed V and J ends, which lost 5 bases and 7 bases, there was a span of 11 bases. The germline V gene has CDR1 DFQATT and CDR2 SNEGSKA (reference sequence). The CDR3 has 11 residues. For the CDR3, the DNA is TGCAGTGCTTTCCCTCGGGGTGAAGCTTTCTTT. It translates to CSAFPRGEAFF.

The chain is built from TRBV9 and TRBJ2-3; D is undetermined. The CDR3 sequence is 14 residues long. Trimming pared 3 bases from V and 0 bases from J, leaving 8 bases between. Germline V gives CDR1 SGDLS, CDR2 YYNGEE. The CDR3 nucleotides are TGTGCCAGCAGCGAACATATTAGCACAGATACGCAGTATTTT. This sequence encodes CASSEHISTDTQYF.

V usage is TRBV4-1 and J usage is TRBJ1-2; no reliable D call. The V end lost 3 bases, the J end lost 0 bases, and 5 bases lay between the germline ends. The CDR3 totals 13 residues. Germline assignment: CDR1 MGHRA and CDR2 YSYEKL. The CDR3 DNA reads TGCGCCAGCAGCCACGGGACTAACTATGGCTACACCTTC. Amino acid sequence: CASSHGTNYGYTF.

The count of this clone is one. The chain recombines TRBV28 with TRBJ2-1; possibly TRBD1 for D (6 bases). The CDR3 runs 16 residues. Germline V CDR1 and CDR2: MDHEN, SYDVKM. Trimming took 5 bases from V and 6 from J, leaving 20 bases between them. CDR3 sequence reads: CASSGGLPIPSNEQFF. The CDR3 nucleotides read TGTGCCAGCAGTGGGGGCCTTCCCATTCCCTCCAATGAGCAGTTCTTC.

The chain combines TRBV20-1 with TRBJ2-2; D gene uncertain. Germline V gives CDR1 DFQATT, CDR2 SNEGSKA (reference sequence). The CDR3 loop spans 11 amino acids. V was cut by 6 bases and J by 8 bases, with 10 bases left in between. The CDR3 loop is CSAPSPGELFF. The CDR3 DNA is TGCAGTGCCCCTTCCCCGGGGGAGCTGTTTTTT.

This clone was detected once. The chain carries TRBV27 and TRBJ2-7; 8 bases are shared with TRBD1. Germline V gives CDR1 MNHEY, CDR2 SMNVEV (reference sequence). The ends lost 5 bases at V and 5 bases at J; junction bases unmatched: 5. The CDR3 loop spans 13 amino acids. CDR3 sequence: CASSLGQGNEQYF. In nucleotides, the CDR3 is TGTGCCAGCAGTCTCGGACAGGGAAACGAGCAGTACTTC.

The chain joins TRBV19 to TRBJ1-1; possible D gene TRBD1, 5 bases. Trimming pared 7 bases from V and 0 bases from J, leaving 9 bases between. Germline CDR1 and CDR2: LNHDA and SQIVND (reference sequence). The CDR3 runs 13 residues. The DNA of the CDR3 is TGTGCCAGTATCGCGGACATGAACACTGAAGCTTTCTTT. Amino acids: CASIADMNTEAFF.